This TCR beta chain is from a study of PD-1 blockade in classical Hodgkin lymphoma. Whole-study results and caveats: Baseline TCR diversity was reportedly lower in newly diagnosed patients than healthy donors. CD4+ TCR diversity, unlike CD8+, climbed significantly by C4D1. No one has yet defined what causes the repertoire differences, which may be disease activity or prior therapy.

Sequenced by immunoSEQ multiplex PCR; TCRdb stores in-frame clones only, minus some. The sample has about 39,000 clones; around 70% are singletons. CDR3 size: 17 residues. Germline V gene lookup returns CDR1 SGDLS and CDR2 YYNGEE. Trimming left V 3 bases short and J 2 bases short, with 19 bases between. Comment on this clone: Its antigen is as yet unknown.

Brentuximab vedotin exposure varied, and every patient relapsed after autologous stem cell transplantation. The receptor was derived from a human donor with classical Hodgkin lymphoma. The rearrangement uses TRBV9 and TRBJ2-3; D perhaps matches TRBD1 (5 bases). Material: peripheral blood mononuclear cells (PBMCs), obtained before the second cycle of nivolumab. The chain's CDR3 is CASSELRGNLHTDTQYF. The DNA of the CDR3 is TGTGCCAGCAGCGAACTAAGGGGAAACCTACACACAGATACGCAGTATTTT.